These 19 T cell receptor beta chains originate from one sample sequenced in a study of identical twins. TCRdb recomputed calls from the 5' RACE reads with MiXCR, one row per CDR3 protein. The sample lists about 490,000 distinct CDR3 sequences, around 15% occurring once. These data are also associated with another study on yellow fever vaccine responses in identical twins.

Material for sequencing was CD4+ T cells sorted from blood. The receptors were sampled from a woman aged 18-35 years in good health.

CDR3 bases: TGTGCCAGCAGTTTAGGACTAGCGTCTACCTACGAGCAGTACTTC. Its protein product is CASSLGLASTYEQYF. This chain links TRBV6-5 with TRBJ2-7; 9 bases are shared with TRBD2. This CDR3 is 15 amino acids long. The junction had 6 bases not matched to a gene; V was cut back by 4 bases and J by 2 bases. Germline V CDR1 and CDR2: MNHEY, SVGAGI.

This rearrangement joins TRBV3-1 to TRBJ2-5, with 8 bases lining up with TRBD2. The CDR3 length is 16 residues. Losses at the gene ends were 1 base for V and 4 bases for J; bases not matched to a gene: 8. Germline lookup yields CDR1 LGHDT and CDR2 YNNKEL (reference sequence). CDR3 DNA sequence: TGTGCCAGCAGCCAAGGTGCAGCGGGAGCTCTAGAGACCCAGTACTTC. Translating it yields CASSQGAAGALETQYF.

The rearrangement joins TRBV24-1 to TRBJ2-5, with D maybe TRBD2 (6 bases). Germline V gene sequence: CDR1 KGHDR, CDR2 SFDVKD. The V gene lost 1 base and the J gene lost 5 bases, with 13 bases spanning the gap. There are 15 residues in the CDR3. The CDR3 DNA reads as TGTGCCACCAGTGATTTAACGGGAGCAGTTGAGACCCAGTACTTC. This gives the protein CATSDLTGAVETQYF.

The chain joins TRBV19 to TRBJ2-5; the match to TRBD2 covers 7 bases. Losses at the gene ends were 7 bases for V and 2 bases for J; bases not matched to a gene: 7. The CDR3 contains 14 residues. The V gene's germline CDR1 is LNHDA and CDR2 SQIVND (reference sequence). The CDR3 reads CASKGWEGQETQYF. CDR3 nucleotides: TGTGCCAGTAAAGGGTGGGAGGGTCAAGAGACCCAGTACTTC.

This clonotype came up a few times. The V gene is TRBV12-3 or TRBV12-4, the J gene TRBJ1-1; 8 bases agree with TRBD1. The CDR3 contains 13 residues. The V segment lost 7 bases and the J segment 3 bases; nucleotides outside the gene matches: 4. CDR3 DNA sequence: TGTGCCAGCACTGGACAGGGAGACACTGAAGCTTTCTTT. Protein sequence: CASTGQGDTEAFF.

This clonotype was observed a few times. The rearrangement links TRBV12-3 or TRBV12-4 to TRBJ1-5, with TRBD1 matching over 7 bases. The CDR3 runs to 17 residues. With 5 bases clipped from V and 0 bases from J, the junction kept 10 bases outside the gene matches. Written as DNA, the CDR3 is TGTGCCAGCAGTCCTTACCCAGACAGGGATAGCAATCAGCCCCAGCATTTT. The encoded protein is CASSPYPDRDSNQPQHF.

This clonotype was seen a handful of times. The V and J genes are TRBV4-1 and TRBJ1-1; 7 bases fit TRBD1. CDR1 MGHRA and CDR2 YSYEKL come from the germline V gene. J gave up 1 base and V 1 base, and 3 bases lay outside the gene matches. The CDR3 is made up of 15 amino acids. DNA of the CDR3: TGCGCCAGCAGCCAAGCCGACAGGGAGAACACTGAAGCTTTCTTT. This gives the protein CASSQADRENTEAFF.

The chain combines TRBV6-1 with TRBJ2-7; TRBD2 agrees at 7 bases. Per germline, CDR1 MNHNS and CDR2 SASEGT. V was pared by 1 base and J by 3 bases, with 6 bases of the junction left unmatched. The CDR3 is made up of 15 amino acids. CDR3 DNA: TGTGCCAGCAGTGAAGGAGGGACTACACGCTACGAGCAGTACTTC. The encoded protein is CASSEGGTTRYEQYF.

The rearrangement uses TRBV3-1 and TRBJ2-3, with D unclear. Germline CDR1 LGHDT, CDR2 YNNKEL (reference sequence). V was pared by 0 bases and J by 0 bases, with 7 bases between. The CDR3 has 15 amino acids. CDR3 DNA sequence: TGTGCCAGCAGCCAAGAACAACTGAGCACAGATACGCAGTATTTT. Protein: CASSQEQLSTDTQYF.

In its sample, this clonotype was seen a few times. The chain couples TRBV12-3 or TRBV12-4 to TRBJ2-7; 13 bases agree with TRBD2. The CDR3 is made up of 16 amino acids. J gave up 7 bases and V 6 bases, and 12 bases lay outside the gene matches. CDR3 loop: CASSPRRGTSGMEQYF. CDR3 DNA sequence: TGTGCCAGCAGCCCCCGACGCGGGACTAGCGGGATGGAGCAGTACTTC.

V gene TRBV5-1 combines with J gene TRBJ2-7; D gene ambiguous. The CDR3 spans 12 residues. The V and J ends lost 4 bases and 3 bases respectively, with 8 bases between them. In germline, CDR1 is SGHRS, CDR2 YFSETQ. CDR3 sequence: CASSDFHYEQYV. The CDR3 bases are TGCGCCAGCAGCGATTTTCACTACGAGCAGTACGTC.

V gene TRBV2 combines with J gene TRBJ2-4, with TRBD1 matching over 9 bases. The CDR3 runs 15 residues. Trimming took 2 bases from V and 9 from J; bases not matched to a gene: 8. The V gene's germline CDR1 is SNHLY and CDR2 FYNNEI. The CDR3 nucleotides read TGTGCCAGCAGTGAACAAACAGGGGGCAAGTTCATTCAGTACTTC. Protein: CASSEQTGGKFIQYF. Combining the CDR3 with reference TRBV2 and TRBJ2-4 gives the whole variable domain EPEVTQTPSHQVTQMGQEVILRCVPISNHLYFYWYRQILGQKVEFLVSFYNNEISEKSEIFDDQFSVERPDGSNFTLKIRSTKLEDSAMYFCASSEQTGGKFIQYFGAGTRLSVL.

The chain links TRBV12-3 or TRBV12-4 to TRBJ2-5, with 9 bases that match TRBD2. The junction had 5 bases not matched to a gene; V was cut back by 1 base and J by 5 bases. There are 15 residues in the CDR3. CDR3 DNA sequence: TGTGCCAGCAGTTTAGTAGCGGGAGTCACCGAGACCCAGTACTTC. Protein sequence: CASSLVAGVTETQYF.

This clonotype was found a few times. CDR3 loop: CSARFSGWTSGGQSSYNEQFF. Written as DNA, the CDR3 is TGCAGTGCTAGATTCTCTGGGTGGACTAGCGGGGGGCAGAGCTCCTACAATGAGCAGTTCTTC. The chain couples TRBV20-1 to TRBJ2-1; 14 bases are shared with TRBD2. CDR1 DFQATT and CDR2 SNEGSKA come from the germline V gene (reference sequence). Losses at the gene ends were 2 bases for V and 0 bases for J; bases not matched to a gene: 15. The CDR3 spans 21 residues.

V gene TRBV6-1 combines with J gene TRBJ1-6; D is uncertain. Trimming stripped 7 bases from V and 7 bases from J, with 17 bases between. This CDR3 has 15 amino acids. CDR1 is MNHNS, CDR2 SASEGT, per germline. The CDR3 loop is CASMKDAVGNSPLHF. In DNA form, the CDR3 reads TGTGCCAGCATGAAGGACGCCGTGGGGAATTCACCCCTCCACTTT.

This clonotype was counted a few times. This sequence joins TRBV12-3 or TRBV12-4 and TRBJ2-7; 7 bases line up with TRBD1. V lost 7 bases to trimming and J lost 5 bases; unmatched junction nucleotides: 14. This CDR3 comprises 15 residues. CDR3 sequence: CASTFTQTGRNEQYF. Written as DNA, the CDR3 is TGTGCCAGCACCTTTACCCAGACAGGGAGAAACGAGCAGTACTTC.

The genes are TRBV7-8 and TRBJ1-2; 8 nucleotides line up with TRBD1. V was pared by 3 bases and J by 5 bases, with 5 bases of the junction left unmatched. This CDR3 has 14 residues. The V gene's germline CDR1 is SGHVS and CDR2 FQNEAQ. CDR3 DNA sequence: TGTGCCAGCAGCTTCCGACAGGGGACATATGGCTACACCTTC. It codes for CASSFRQGTYGYTF.

A few counts support this clonotype. CDR3 bases: TGTGCCAGCAGCCACCCTACCGGCACCGGGGAGCTGTTTTTT. Translating it yields CASSHPTGTGELFF. The chain couples TRBV12-3 or TRBV12-4 to TRBJ2-2; D gene uncertain. With 6 bases removed from V and 4 bases from J, the gap between germline ends came to 12 bases. The length of the CDR3 is 14 residues.

This clonotype came up a few times. This chain joins TRBV5-1 and TRBJ2-1; D might be TRBD2 (6 bases). Germline V gene data show CDR1 as SGHRS and CDR2 as YFSETQ. CDR3 size: 15 residues. Trimming pared 0 bases from V and 6 bases from J, leaving 13 bases between. The CDR3 DNA reads as TGCGCCAGCAGCTTGGCCCCGACTAGGAGCAATGAGCAGTTCTTC. It is translated as CASSLAPTRSNEQFF.